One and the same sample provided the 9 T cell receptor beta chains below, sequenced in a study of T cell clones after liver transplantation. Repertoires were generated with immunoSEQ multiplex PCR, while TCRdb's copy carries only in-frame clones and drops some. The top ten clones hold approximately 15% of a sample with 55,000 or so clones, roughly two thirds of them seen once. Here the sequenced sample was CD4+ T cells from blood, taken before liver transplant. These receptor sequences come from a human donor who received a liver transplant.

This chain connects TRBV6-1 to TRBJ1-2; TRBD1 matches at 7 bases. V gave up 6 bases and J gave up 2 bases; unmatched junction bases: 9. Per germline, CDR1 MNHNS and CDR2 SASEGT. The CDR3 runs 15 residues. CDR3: CASRSDRVGNYGYTF. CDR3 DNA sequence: TGTGCCAGCAGGTCTGACAGGGTGGGAAACTATGGCTACACCTTC.

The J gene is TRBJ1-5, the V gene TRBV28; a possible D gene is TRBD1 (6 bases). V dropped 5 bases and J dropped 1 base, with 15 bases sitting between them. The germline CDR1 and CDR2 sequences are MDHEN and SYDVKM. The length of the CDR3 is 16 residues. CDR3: CASSPSWGGSNQPQHF. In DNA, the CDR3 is TGTGCCAGCAGTCCTTCCTGGGGGGGCAGCAATCAGCCCCAGCATTTT.

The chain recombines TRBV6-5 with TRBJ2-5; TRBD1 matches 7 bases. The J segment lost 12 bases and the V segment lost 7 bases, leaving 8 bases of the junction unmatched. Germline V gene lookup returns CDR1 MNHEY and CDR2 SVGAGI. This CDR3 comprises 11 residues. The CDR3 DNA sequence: TGTGCCAGCACCCGTGGGGACAGAAAGTACTTC. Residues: CASTRGDRKYF.

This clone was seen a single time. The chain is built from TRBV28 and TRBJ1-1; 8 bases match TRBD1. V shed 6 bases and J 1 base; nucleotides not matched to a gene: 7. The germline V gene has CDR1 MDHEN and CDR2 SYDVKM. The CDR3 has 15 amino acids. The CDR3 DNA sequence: TGTGCCAGCAGCCCTCGAGGACAGGGGAACACTGAAGCTTTCTTT. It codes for CASSPRGQGNTEAFF.

The CDR3 DNA reads as TGTGCCAGCTCACGTAGGACAGGGGGCGGCACAGATACGCAGTATTTT. Amino acid sequence: CASSRRTGGGTDTQYF. This chain links TRBV18 with TRBJ2-3; the match to TRBD1 covers 11 bases. The CDR3 length is 16 residues. Germline CDR1 reads KGHSH; CDR2 reads LQKENI. The J segment lost 1 base and the V segment lost 4 bases, leaving 4 bases of the junction unmatched.

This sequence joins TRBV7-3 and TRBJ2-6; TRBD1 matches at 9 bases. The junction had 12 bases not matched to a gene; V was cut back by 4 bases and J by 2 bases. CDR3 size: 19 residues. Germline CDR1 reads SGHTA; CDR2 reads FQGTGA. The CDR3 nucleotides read TGTGCCAGCAGCTCACCGGGACAGGGAAAGGACGCTGGGGCCAACGTCCTGACTTTC. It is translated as CASSSPGQGKDAGANVLTF.

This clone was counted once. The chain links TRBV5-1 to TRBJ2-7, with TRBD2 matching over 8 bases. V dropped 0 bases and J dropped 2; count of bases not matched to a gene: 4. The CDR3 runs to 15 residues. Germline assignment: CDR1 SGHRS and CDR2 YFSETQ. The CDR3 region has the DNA TGCGCCAGCAGCTTGGGCGGGGGGCTAGCCTACGAGCAGTACTTC. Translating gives CASSLGGGLAYEQYF.

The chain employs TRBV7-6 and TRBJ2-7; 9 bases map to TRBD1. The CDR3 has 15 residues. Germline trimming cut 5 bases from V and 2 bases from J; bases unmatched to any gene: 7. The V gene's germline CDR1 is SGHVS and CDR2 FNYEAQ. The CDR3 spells CASSLRQGGTYEQYF. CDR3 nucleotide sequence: TGTGCCAGCAGCCTCCGACAGGGGGGGACCTACGAGCAGTACTTC.

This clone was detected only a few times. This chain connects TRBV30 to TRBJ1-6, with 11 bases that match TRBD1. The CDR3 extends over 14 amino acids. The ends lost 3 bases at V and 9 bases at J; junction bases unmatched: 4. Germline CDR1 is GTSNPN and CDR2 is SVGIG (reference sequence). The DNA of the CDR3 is TGTGCCTGGAGCACCGGGACAGGGGGTTCACCCCTCCACTTT. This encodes CAWSTGTGGSPLHF.